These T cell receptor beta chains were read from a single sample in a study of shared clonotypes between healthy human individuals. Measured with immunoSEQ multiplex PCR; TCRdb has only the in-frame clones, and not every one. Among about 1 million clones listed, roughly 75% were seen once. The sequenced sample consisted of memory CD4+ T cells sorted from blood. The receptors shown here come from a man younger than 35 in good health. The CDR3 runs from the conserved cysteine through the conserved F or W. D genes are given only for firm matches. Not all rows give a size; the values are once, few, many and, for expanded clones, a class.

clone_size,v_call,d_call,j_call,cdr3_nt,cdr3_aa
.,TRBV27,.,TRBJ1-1,TGTGCCAGCAGTTTAGACAGCTTGAACACTGAAGCTTTCTTT,CASSLDSLNTEAFF
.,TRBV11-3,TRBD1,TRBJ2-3,TGTGCCAGCAGCTCCGGACAGGGATCGACAGATACGCAGTATTTT,CASSSGQGSTDTQYF
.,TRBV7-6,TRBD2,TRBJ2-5,TGTGCCAGCAGCTTAGTCATCGGAAGCGGGGCCCAAGAGACCCAGTACTTC,CASSLVIGSGAQETQYF
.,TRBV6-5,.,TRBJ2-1,TGTGCCAGCAGCCGACAGGACTCCAATGAGCAGTTCTTC,CASSRQDSNEQFF
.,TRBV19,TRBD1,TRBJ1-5,TGTGCCAGTAGTATAGGAAGGACAGGGGGCTTGAGCAATCAGCCCCAGCATTTT,CASSIGRTGGLSNQPQHF
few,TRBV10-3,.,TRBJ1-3,TGTGCCATCAGTGAGTCGCTTCGGGGTGTCTACTCTGGAAACACCATATATTTT,CAISESLRGVYSGNTIYF
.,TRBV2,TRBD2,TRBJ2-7,TGTGCCAGCAGGAGGGAGGGTTCGGGGCAGTACTTC,CASRREGSGQYF
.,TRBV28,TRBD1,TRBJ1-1,TGTGCCAGCAGTTTGGGACAGGGTTACTACACTGAAGCTTTCTTT,CASSLGQGYYTEAFF
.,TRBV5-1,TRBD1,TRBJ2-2,TGCGCCAGCAGCCGGGCCGGGACAGGGGACGGGGAGCTGTTTTTT,CASSRAGTGDGELFF
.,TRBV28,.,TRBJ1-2,TGTGCCAGCAGTTTGCAGGGCTATGGCTACACCTTC,CASSLQGYGYTF
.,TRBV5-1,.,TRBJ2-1,TGCGCCAGCAGCCGCTCAGGGGACTCTTCCAATGAGCAGTTCTTC,CASSRSGDSSNEQFF
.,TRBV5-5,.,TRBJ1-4,TGTGCCAGCAGCTTGGTTCAGGCTCCAACTAATGAAAAACTGTTTTTT,CASSLVQAPTNEKLFF
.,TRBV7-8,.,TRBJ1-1,TGTGCCAGCAGCTTAGTAAGGGCTGAAGCTTTCTTT,CASSLVRAEAFF
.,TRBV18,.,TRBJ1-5,TGTGCCAGCTCGCTAGGACAGTCTAGCAATCAGCCCCAGCATTTT,CASSLGQSSNQPQHF
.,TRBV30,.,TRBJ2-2,TGTGCCTGGAGTACAGGGAACACCGGGGAGCTGTTTTTT,CAWSTGNTGELFF
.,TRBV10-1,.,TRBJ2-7,TGCGCCAGACCCCGGGCTGGGCAGGGCCACGAGCAGTACTTC,CARPRAGQGHEQYF
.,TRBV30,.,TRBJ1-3,TGTGCCTGGAGTTCTCCTTACAGGATCTCTGGAAACACCATATATTTT,CAWSSPYRISGNTIYF